Presented here are 25 T cell receptor beta chains from one specimen sequenced in a study of T cells in Graves' hyperthyroidism and ophthalmopathy. Using RNA transcripts as the source, TCR beta CDR3 regions were amplified. First-round RT-PCR with HTBI primers amplified the TCR CDR3 region. A single record per CDR3 protein comes from TCRdb applying MiXCR to the multiplex PCR reads. The repertoire holds more than 500,000 distinct CDR3 sequences, with about 15% as singletons. The source material was blood. The receptors were gathered from a woman in her thirties or forties with Graves' ophthalmopathy.

This clonotype was detected ten times or more. The V and J genes are TRBV20-1 and TRBJ2-7, with 10 bases matching TRBD2. J was trimmed by 4 bases and V by 0 bases; bases with no gene match: 12. The CDR3 totals 17 residues. Germline V gives CDR1 DFQATT, CDR2 SNEGSKA (reference sequence). The CDR3 coding sequence is TGCAGTGCTAGAGATCCCCCTAGGCTAGCGGGAGTGTACGAGCAGTACTTC. It is translated as CSARDPPRLAGVYEQYF.

This clonotype was observed a handful of times. This rearrangement joins TRBV5-8 to TRBJ1-1, with D maybe TRBD1 (6 bases). CDR1 is SGHTS, CDR2 YDEGEE, per germline. The CDR3 loop spans 14 amino acids. Trimming removed 2 bases from V and 4 bases from J, with 12 bases in between. The CDR3 spells CASSFQGGPTEAFF. The CDR3 nucleotides read TGTGCCAGCAGCTTTCAAGGGGGTCCCACTGAAGCTTTCTTT. Full variable domain (rest looked up from reference TRBV5-8 and TRBJ1-1): EAGVTQSPTHLIKTRGQQATLRCSPISGHTSVYWYQQALGLGLQFLLWYDEGEERNRGNFPPRFSGRQFPNYSSELNVNALELEDSALYLCASSFQGGPTEAFFGQGTRLTVV.

In its sample, this clonotype was seen a few times. The genes are TRBV7-6 and TRBJ2-5; 7 bases agree with TRBD1. CDR3 length equals 16 residues. Trimming cost V 2 bases and J 5 bases; bases outside gene matches: 11. CDR1 and CDR2 (germline): SGHVS, FNYEAQ. CDR3 amino acids: CASSLMQGVARETQYF. The DNA for the CDR3 is TGTGCCAGCAGCTTAATGCAGGGGGTGGCCCGGGAGACCCAGTACTTC.

This clonotype was seen repeatedly, ten times or more. DNA for the CDR3: TGTGCCTGGTTGAGGGACAGGGGGCTGGAAACTGAAGCTTTCTTT. It encodes CAWLRDRGLETEAFF. The chain joins TRBV30 to TRBJ1-1; the match to TRBD1 covers 12 bases. The CDR3 totals 15 residues. J was trimmed by 5 bases and V by 5 bases; bases with no gene match: 9. The germline V gene has CDR1 GTSNPN and CDR2 SVGIG (reference sequence).

The V call is TRBV4-2, the J call TRBJ1-1, with D maybe TRBD1 (5 bases). The CDR3 contains 12 residues. V was trimmed by 4 bases and J by 11 bases, leaving 14 bases between them. CDR1 LGHNA and CDR2 YNFKEQ come from the germline V gene. CDR3 DNA: TGTGCCAGCAGCCGGGGACGGGTGGGGGCTTTCTTT. Translation gives CASSRGRVGAFF.

The chain uses TRBV12-5 and TRBJ2-7; TRBD1 agrees at 8 bases. V lost 1 base and J lost 3; bases outside the gene matches: 5. The CDR3 covers 15 residues. The V gene's germline CDR1 is LGHNT and CDR2 FRNRAP. The CDR3 DNA reads as TGTGCTAGTGGTTTGGGACAGGGGCTTGTCTACGAGCAGTACTTC. Residues: CASGLGQGLVYEQYF.

This clonotype appeared a few times. The gene calls are TRBV7-3 and TRBJ2-3; the D is unclear. The CDR3 length is 13 residues. Trimming pared 0 bases from V and 4 bases from J, leaving 5 bases between. The germline V gene has CDR1 SGHTA and CDR2 FQGTGA. The CDR3: CASSLTVADTQYF. Written as DNA, the CDR3 is TGTGCCAGCAGCTTAACAGTAGCAGATACGCAGTATTTT. Filled out from reference TRBV7-3 and TRBJ2-3, the complete variable domain reads GAGVSQTPSNKVTEKGKYVELRCDPISGHTALYWYRQSLGQGPEFLIYFQGTGAADDSGLPNDRFFAVRPEGSVSTLKIQRTERGDSAVYLCASSLTVADTQYFGPGTRLTVL.

This clonotype was detected a few times. A read error may account for a junction end that differs from germline. The V call is TRBV28, the J call TRBJ2-7; 14 positions agree with TRBD2. Germline CDR1 is MDHEN and CDR2 is SYDVKM. This CDR3 is 17 amino acids long. The CDR3 sequence: CASRFAGTSGSRHERYF. CDR3 nucleotides: TGTGCCAGCAGATTTGCCGGGACTAGCGGGAGCCGGCACGAGCGGTACTTC.

This clonotype occurred many times. The chain combines TRBV11-1 with TRBJ1-1, with D possibly being TRBD1 (5 bases). Trimming removed 6 bases at V and 6 bases at J, with 20 bases between. The CDR3 is 15 amino acids. Germline V CDR1 and CDR2: SGHAT, FQDESV (reference sequence). CDR3 DNA: TGTGCCAGCAGTTCCGACCGGGGGGGTTCGCCTGAAGCTTTCTTT. Protein product: CASSSDRGGSPEAFF. The entire variable domain, with the rest obtained from reference TRBV11-1 and TRBJ1-1, is as follows: EAEVAQSPRYKITEKSQAVAFWCDPISGHATLYWYRQILGQGPELLVQFQDESVVDDSQLPKDRFSAERLKGVDSTLKIQPAELGDSAMYLCASSSDRGGSPEAFFGQGTRLTVV.

This clonotype was seen more than once but under ten times. The chain joins TRBV11-3 to TRBJ1-3; D not resolved. Germline CDR1 is SGHNT and CDR2 is YENEEA. This CDR3 is 13 amino acids long. Trimming removed 4 bases at V and 7 bases at J, with 11 bases between. The CDR3 bases are TGTGCCAGCAGCTCACCAGGCTACAACACCATATATTTT. This sequence encodes CASSSPGYNTIYF.

This clonotype was seen repeatedly, ten times or more. The rearrangement links TRBV20-1 to TRBJ2-7; TRBD1 matches 8 bases. J was trimmed by 2 bases and V by 6 bases; bases with no gene match: 9. The CDR3 has 14 amino acids. Germline V gene sequence: CDR1 DFQATT, CDR2 SNEGSKA (reference sequence). CDR3 bases: TGCAGTGCCCCGAGACAGGGGAGTACCTACGAGCAGTACTTC. Translation: CSAPRQGSTYEQYF.

The table lists this clonotype with many counts. This chain connects TRBV10-3 to TRBJ1-1; D not resolved. Germline CDR1 and CDR2: ENHRY and SYGVKD. This CDR3 region has 13 residues. The germline V and J ends were trimmed by 0 bases and 0 bases, with 2 bases remaining between them. CDR3 protein: CAISESLNTEAFF. The CDR3 DNA reads TGTGCCATCAGTGAGTCTCTGAACACTGAAGCTTTCTTT.

The chain employs TRBV12-3 or TRBV12-4 and TRBJ1-5, with D tentatively TRBD1 (6 bases). V was pared by 7 bases and J by 4 bases, with 14 bases between. The CDR3 has 14 amino acids. The CDR3 loop reads CASTLTDRNQPQHF. CDR3 sequence (DNA): TGTGCCAGCACCCTAACCGACAGGAATCAGCCCCAGCATTTT.

This clonotype was observed at least ten times. This chain connects TRBV28 to TRBJ1-5, with no clear D. V was pared by 6 bases and J by 5 bases, with 11 bases between. The CDR3 consists of 13 residues. From germline, CDR1 is MDHEN and CDR2 SYDVKM. This CDR3 is CASSHDGDQPQHF. The CDR3 DNA reads TGTGCCAGCAGCCACGACGGGGATCAGCCCCAGCATTTT.

This clonotype was seen a handful of times. The chain joins TRBV6-2 or TRBV6-3 to TRBJ1-1; 7 nucleotides match TRBD1. With 5 bases clipped from V and 3 bases from J, the junction kept 6 bases outside the gene matches. CDR1 is MNHEY and CDR2 is SVGEGT in the germline V gene. The CDR3 sequence is 14 residues long. CDR3 loop: CASSLQGRDTEAFF. In DNA form, the CDR3 reads TGTGCCAGCAGTCTACAGGGGCGGGACACTGAAGCTTTCTTT.

This clonotype has ten or more counts. The CDR3 loop is CASSRTTGDNYGYTF. The CDR3 DNA reads as TGTGCCAGCAGTCGGACCACAGGGGATAACTATGGCTACACCTTC. V usage is TRBV28 and J usage is TRBJ1-2, with 7 bases that match TRBD1. The V and J ends lost 5 bases and 1 base, in that order; junction bases with no gene match: 7. From germline, CDR1 is MDHEN and CDR2 SYDVKM. This CDR3 is 15 amino acids long.

This clonotype was seen at least ten times. The rearrangement uses TRBV6-2 or TRBV6-3 and TRBJ2-7, with D perhaps matching TRBD2 (5 bases). The germline CDR1 and CDR2 sequences are MNHEY and SVGEGT. The CDR3 loop spans 15 amino acids. Trimming shortened V by 2 bases and J by 2 bases, and 13 bases separated the two germline ends. The CDR3 is CASSYERASAYEQYF. DNA of the CDR3: TGTGCCAGCAGTTACGAGAGGGCCTCGGCCTACGAGCAGTACTTC.

This clonotype was seen many times. The rearrangement links TRBV12-5 to TRBJ1-1; 7 nucleotides agree with TRBD1. The J segment lost 0 bases and the V segment lost 4 bases, leaving 5 bases of the junction unmatched. CDR3 size: 15 residues. The germline CDR1 and CDR2 sequences are LGHNT and FRNRAP. In DNA form, the CDR3 reads TGTGCTAGTGGTTGGGACAGTGTCATGAACACTGAAGCTTTCTTT. It translates to CASGWDSVMNTEAFF.

The sample holds many counts of this clonotype. The V call is TRBV20-1, the J call TRBJ2-7, with D perhaps TRBD2 (6 bases). The germline V gene encodes CDR1 DFQATT and CDR2 SNEGSKA (reference sequence). Trimming shortened V by 6 bases and J by 9 bases, and 15 bases separated the two germline ends. The CDR3 runs to 11 residues. The CDR3 sequence: CSATTSIVQYF. The CDR3 nucleotides read TGCAGTGCAACGACTAGTATAGTGCAGTACTTC.

This clonotype was detected ten times or more. J is TRBJ2-7 and V is TRBV6-2 or TRBV6-3; no clear D gene. With 2 bases removed from V and 0 bases from J, the gap between germline ends came to 11 bases. The CDR3 covers 15 residues. CDR1 and CDR2 (germline): MNHEY, SVGEGT. The CDR3 spells CASSYRNKLSYEQYF. In nucleotides, the CDR3 is TGTGCCAGCAGTTACAGAAACAAACTCTCCTACGAGCAGTACTTC.

This clonotype was counted at least ten times. This chain links TRBV28 with TRBJ2-5; possible D gene TRBD2, 5 bases. The V end was cut by 7 bases, the J end by 5 bases, with 23 bases between. The CDR3 totals 16 residues. Germline values: CDR1 MDHEN, CDR2 SYDVKM. The DNA for the CDR3 is TGTGCCAGCATCACCCCGGAGGACGGGCCGAGGGAGACCCAGTACTTC. As protein: CASITPEDGPRETQYF.

Many counts were recorded for this clonotype. The V gene is TRBV6-1, the J gene TRBJ1-5, with 7 bases matching TRBD1. V trimming: 6 bases; J trimming: 1 base; junction bases outside the gene matches: 3. The CDR3 runs to 14 residues. CDR1 is MNHNS, CDR2 SASEGT, per germline. The CDR3 DNA follows: TGTGCCAGCAGGCTGGGACAGAGCAATCAGCCCCAGCATTTT. It codes for CASRLGQSNQPQHF.

The table lists this clonotype with many counts. The chain joins TRBV28 to TRBJ2-7, with TRBD2 identical over 7 bases. V trimming: 3 bases; J trimming: 5 bases; junction bases outside the gene matches: 13. This CDR3 region has 16 residues. CDR1 MDHEN and CDR2 SYDVKM come from the germline V gene. The chain's CDR3 is CASSFYLGGSLHEQYF. The CDR3 DNA reads TGTGCCAGCAGTTTCTATCTGGGCGGGAGCCTCCACGAGCAGTACTTC.

This clonotype was seen repeatedly, ten times or more. The gene calls are TRBV7-6 and TRBJ2-5, with 8 positions matching TRBD2. The V segment lost 0 bases and the J segment 3 bases; nucleotides outside the gene matches: 6. The CDR3 runs 16 residues. Germline CDR1 and CDR2: SGHVS and FNYEAQ. CDR3 sequence: CASSLASGRGKETQYF. The CDR3 DNA sequence: TGTGCCAGCAGCTTAGCCAGCGGGAGAGGGAAAGAGACCCAGTACTTC.

The chain couples TRBV20-1 to TRBJ2-5, with D hard to call. This CDR3 contains 14 residues. CDR1 is DFQATT, CDR2 SNEGSKA, per germline (reference sequence). V lost 5 bases, J lost 5 bases, and 18 bases lay in between. DNA for the CDR3: TGCAGTGCTTCGGGTTCTTTGGTGGGGGAGACCCAGTACTTC. Protein sequence: CSASGSLVGETQYF.